This entry lists 8 T cell receptor beta chains sequenced from one sample in a study of shared clonotypes between healthy human individuals. Terminally differentiated effector memory CD45RA+ cells were left out of the naive CD8 fraction, which was CD45RO-negative and positively selected for CCR7. TCRdb's table, derived via immunoSEQ multiplex PCR, lists solely in-frame clones and lacks some. The sample records approximately 1.9 million clones, 85% to 95% being singletons. The sequenced sample consisted of naive CD8+ T cells from PBMCs. Source of these receptors: a man younger than 35 in good health. Some clones in this sample may be carry-over from other donors' samples.

The rearrangement links TRBV2 to TRBJ1-2, with no clear D. The V gene lost 9 bases and the J gene lost 8 bases, with 19 bases spanning the gap. The CDR3 covers 13 residues. Germline CDR1 and CDR2: SNHLY and FYNNEI. The CDR3 DNA reads TGTGCCAGGCTTCCGGGAGCCCGGGAAGGCTACACCTTC. It codes for CARLPGAREGYTF.

The chain employs TRBV2 and TRBJ1-1; D gene unclear. Trimming took 4 bases from V and 0 from J, leaving 18 bases between them. CDR3 length: 17 amino acids. Germline V gives CDR1 SNHLY, CDR2 FYNNEI. CDR3 sequence (DNA): TGTGCCAGCAGTGTTGGACCCATTCCCACTTTGAACACTGAAGCTTTCTTT. Its translation is CASSVGPIPTLNTEAFF.

This chain uses TRBV28 with TRBJ1-5, with D perhaps TRBD1 (5 bases). The CDR3 contains 12 residues. With 6 bases removed from V and 6 bases from J, the gap between germline ends came to 9 bases. Germline V gene data show CDR1 as MDHEN and CDR2 as SYDVKM. In nucleotides, the CDR3 is TGTGCCAGCAGCGGGGGGGGTCAGCCCCAGCATTTT. It codes for CASSGGGQPQHF.

This sequence joins TRBV15 and TRBJ2-7; 8 nucleotides align to TRBD1. CDR3 length equals 14 residues. V gave up 3 bases and J gave up 5 bases; unmatched junction bases: 6. Germline CDR1 is LNHNV and CDR2 is YYDKDF (reference sequence). CDR3 loop: CATSSRTGPHEQYF. The DNA for the CDR3 is TGTGCCACCAGCAGTAGGACAGGGCCCCACGAGCAGTACTTC. Combining the CDR3 with reference TRBV15 and TRBJ2-7 gives the whole variable domain DAMVIQNPRYQVTQFGKPVTLSCSQTLNHNVMYWYQQKSSQAPKLLFHYYDKDFNNEADTPDNFQSRRPNTSFCFLDIRSPGLGDTAMYLCATSSRTGPHEQYFGPGTRLTVT.

The genes are TRBV7-9 and TRBJ2-7, with D hard to call. The CDR3 sequence is 12 residues long. The germline V and J ends were trimmed by 2 bases and 6 bases, with 8 bases remaining between them. Germline lookup yields CDR1 SEHNR and CDR2 FQNEAQ (reference sequence). The CDR3 loop is CASSLPGSEQYF. The CDR3 nucleotides read TGTGCCAGCAGCTTACCCGGCTCCGAGCAGTACTTC.

The V and J genes are TRBV7-6 and TRBJ2-2; D is possibly TRBD2 (5 bases). V gave up 0 bases and J gave up 6 bases, with 8 bases separating them. This CDR3 comprises 14 residues. The germline gives CDR1 SGHVS, CDR2 FNYEAQ. The CDR3 DNA reads TGTGCCAGCAGCTTAGCGGGAGCCCCCGGGGAGCTGTTTTTT. It encodes CASSLAGAPGELFF.

The CDR3 loop is CASSYYRALNTEAFF. CDR3 coding DNA: TGTGCCAGCAGCTACTACAGGGCGTTGAACACTGAAGCTTTCTTT. The chain couples TRBV28 to TRBJ1-1; a possible D gene is TRBD1 (6 bases). Germline lookup yields CDR1 MDHEN and CDR2 SYDVKM. V was cut by 6 bases and J by 0 bases, with 14 bases left in between. This CDR3 region has 15 residues.

The chain couples TRBV27 to TRBJ1-5; tentatively, D is TRBD1 (6 bases). The V end was cut by 9 bases, the J end by 4 bases, with 19 bases between. This CDR3 contains 15 residues. The germline CDR1 and CDR2 sequences are MNHEY and SMNVEV (reference sequence). DNA of the CDR3: TGTGCCAGTTCTATGGACGGGACACTTAATCAGCCCCAGCATTTT. Its translation: CASSMDGTLNQPQHF.